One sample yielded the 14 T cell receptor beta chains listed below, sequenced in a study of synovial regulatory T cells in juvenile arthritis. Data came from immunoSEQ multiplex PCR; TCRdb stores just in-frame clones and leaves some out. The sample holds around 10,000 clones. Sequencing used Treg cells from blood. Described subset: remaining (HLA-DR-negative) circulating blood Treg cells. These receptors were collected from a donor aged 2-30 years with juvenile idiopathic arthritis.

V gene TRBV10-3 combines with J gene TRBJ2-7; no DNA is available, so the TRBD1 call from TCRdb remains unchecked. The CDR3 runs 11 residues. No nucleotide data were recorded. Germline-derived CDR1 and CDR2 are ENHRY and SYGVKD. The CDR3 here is CAISGDYEQYF.

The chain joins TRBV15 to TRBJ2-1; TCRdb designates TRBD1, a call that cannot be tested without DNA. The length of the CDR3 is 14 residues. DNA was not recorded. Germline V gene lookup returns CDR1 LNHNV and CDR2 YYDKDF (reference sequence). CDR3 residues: CATSGAGARNEQFF.

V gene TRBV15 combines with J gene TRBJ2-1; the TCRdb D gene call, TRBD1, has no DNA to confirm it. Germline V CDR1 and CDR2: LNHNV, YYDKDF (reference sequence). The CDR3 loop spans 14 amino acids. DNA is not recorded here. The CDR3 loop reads CATSTRQGGDEQFF.

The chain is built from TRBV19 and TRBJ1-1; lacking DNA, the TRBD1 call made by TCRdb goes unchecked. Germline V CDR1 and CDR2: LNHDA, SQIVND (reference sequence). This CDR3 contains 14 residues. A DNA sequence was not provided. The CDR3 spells CASSPRQGNTEAFF.

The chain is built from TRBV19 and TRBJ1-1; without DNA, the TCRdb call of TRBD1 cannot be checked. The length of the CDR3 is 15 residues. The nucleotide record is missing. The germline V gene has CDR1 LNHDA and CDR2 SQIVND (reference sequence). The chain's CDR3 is CASKNRGRPNTEAFF.

The CDR3 sequence is CASSYRPGYEQYF. The V gene is TRBV5-8, the J gene TRBJ2-7. CDR1 and CDR2 from the germline V gene are SGHTS and YDEGEE. The CDR3 consists of 13 residues. There is no recorded DNA.

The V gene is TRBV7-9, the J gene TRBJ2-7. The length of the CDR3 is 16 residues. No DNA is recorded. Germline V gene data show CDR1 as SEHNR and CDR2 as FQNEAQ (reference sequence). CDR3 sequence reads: CASSPPTGRNSYEQYF.

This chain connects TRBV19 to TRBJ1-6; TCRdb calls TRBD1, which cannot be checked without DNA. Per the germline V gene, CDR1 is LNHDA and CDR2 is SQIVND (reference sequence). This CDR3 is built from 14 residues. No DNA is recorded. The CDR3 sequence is CASSHRVFGGPLHF.

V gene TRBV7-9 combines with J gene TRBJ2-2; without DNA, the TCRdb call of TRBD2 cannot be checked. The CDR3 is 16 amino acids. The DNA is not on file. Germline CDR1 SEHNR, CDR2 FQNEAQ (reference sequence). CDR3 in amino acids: CASSLAPLSGTGELFF.

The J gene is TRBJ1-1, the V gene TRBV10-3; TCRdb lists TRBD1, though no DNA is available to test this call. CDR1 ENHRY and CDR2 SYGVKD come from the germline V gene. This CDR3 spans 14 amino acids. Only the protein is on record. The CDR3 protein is CAISEFSTGLEAFF.

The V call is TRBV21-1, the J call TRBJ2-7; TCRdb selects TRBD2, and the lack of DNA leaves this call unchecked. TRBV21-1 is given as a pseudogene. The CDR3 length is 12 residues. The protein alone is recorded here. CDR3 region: CASSAGVYEQYF.

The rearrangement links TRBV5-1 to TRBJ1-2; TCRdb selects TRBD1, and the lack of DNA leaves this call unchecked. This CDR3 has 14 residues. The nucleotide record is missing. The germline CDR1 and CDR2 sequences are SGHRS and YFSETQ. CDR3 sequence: CASSITQGADGYTF. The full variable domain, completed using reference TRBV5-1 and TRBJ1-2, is KAGVTQTPRYLIKTRGQQVTLSCSPISGHRSVSWYQQTPGQGLQFLFEYFSETQRNKGNFPGRFSGRQFSNSRSEMNVSTLELGDSALYLCASSITQGADGYTFGSGTRLTVV.

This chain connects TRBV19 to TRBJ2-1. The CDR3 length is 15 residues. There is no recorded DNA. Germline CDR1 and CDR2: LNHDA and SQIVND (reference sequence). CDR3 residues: CASSILAVGLNEQFF.

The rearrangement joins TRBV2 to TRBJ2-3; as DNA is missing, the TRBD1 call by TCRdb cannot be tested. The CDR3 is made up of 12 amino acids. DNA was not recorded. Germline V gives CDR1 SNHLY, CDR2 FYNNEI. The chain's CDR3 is CASSIRADTQYF.